These 20 T cell receptor beta chains originate from one sample sequenced in a study of blood T cell repertoires in COVID-19. Assay: immunoSEQ multiplex PCR; the TCRdb copy retains only in-frame clones and omits some. This table has 130,000 or so clones, 82% appearing once. Sample: peripheral blood. These receptor sequences come from a woman aged 70-85 years with acute or convalescent COVID-19.

The rearrangement links TRBV11-2 to TRBJ2-3, with TRBD2 identical over 14 bases. CDR1 and CDR2 from the germline V gene are SGHAT and FQNNGV. With 4 bases clipped from V and 3 bases from J, the junction kept 6 bases outside the gene matches. CDR3 size: 17 residues. This CDR3 reads CASSSLRTSGGTDTQYF. CDR3 bases: TGTGCCAGCAGCTCCCTACGGACTAGCGGGGGGACAGATACGCAGTATTTT.

This clone was seen a handful of times. The chain joins TRBV10-3 to TRBJ2-7; 7 bases are a match to TRBD2. This CDR3 is built from 13 residues. Germline V lookup: CDR1 ENHRY, CDR2 SYGVKD. Unmatched junction bases numbered 8, after V lost 6 bases and J lost 6 bases. DNA of the CDR3: TGTGCCATCAGCGTTGGCGGGGGAACCGAGCAGTACGTC. This translates into CAISVGGGTEQYV.

The V and J genes are TRBV11-3 and TRBJ2-1, with 8 bases aligning to TRBD2. Unmatched junction bases numbered 14, after V lost 3 bases and J lost 16 bases. CDR1 and CDR2 from the germline V gene are SGHNT and YENEEA. The CDR3 covers 14 residues. The CDR3 protein is CASSLDPGLGVYFF. CDR3 DNA: TGTGCCAGCAGCTTGGATCCGGGACTAGGAGTATATTTCTTC. The full variable domain, in which reference TRBV11-3 and TRBJ2-1 provide the parts outside the CDR3, is EAGVVQSPRYKIIEKKQPVAFWCNPISGHNTLYWYLQNLGQGPELLIRYENEEAVDDSQLPKDRFSAERLKGVDSTLKIQPAELGDSAVYLCASSLDPGLGVYFFGPGTRLTVL.

This clone showed up just once. V gene TRBV19 combines with J gene TRBJ1-2, with 7 positions matching TRBD1. The V gene end was trimmed by 3 bases and the J gene end by 6 bases; junction bases not matched to a gene: 10. This CDR3 contains 15 residues. Looked up from germline, CDR1 is LNHDA and CDR2 is SQIVND (reference sequence). The CDR3 protein is CASSILDRSEDGYTF. The CDR3 DNA follows: TGTGCCAGTAGTATCCTGGACAGGTCCGAGGATGGCTACACCTTC.

The J gene is TRBJ1-1, the V gene TRBV3-1 (or the pseudogene TRBV3-2), with 9 bases identical to TRBD1. This CDR3 has 14 amino acids. V lost 4 bases to trimming and J lost 5 bases; unmatched junction nucleotides: 5. CDR1 is LGHDT and CDR2 is YNNKEL in the germline V gene (reference sequence). In DNA, the CDR3 is TGTGCCAGCAGCCTGACAGGGGGATTAACTGAAGCTTTCTTT. Residues: CASSLTGGLTEAFF.

This chain links TRBV29-1 with TRBJ1-2; D remains ambiguous. Trimming shortened V by 4 bases and J by 8 bases, and 11 bases separated the two germline ends. This CDR3 spans 11 amino acids. The germline gives CDR1 SQVTM, CDR2 ANQGSEA. CDR3 DNA: TGCAGCGTTGGGGAGGACGGCGGCTACACCTTC. It encodes CSVGEDGGYTF.

The chain uses TRBV10-3 and TRBJ2-5, with 9 bases fitting TRBD2. Trimming removed 6 bases from V and 5 bases from J; junction bases left unmatched: 4. CDR3 length: 13 amino acids. In germline, CDR1 is ENHRY, CDR2 SYGVKD. The CDR3 DNA sequence: TGTGCCATCAGACCAGCGGGGGGCGAGACCCAGTACTTC. Translation gives CAIRPAGGETQYF.

The rearrangement uses TRBV18 and TRBJ1-1, with D possibly TRBD1 on 6 matching bases. CDR3 length: 12 residues. Germline CDR1 KGHSH, CDR2 LQKENI. Trimming pared 3 bases from V and 7 bases from J, leaving 9 bases between. The CDR3 loop reads CASSPGQIEAFF. Written as DNA, the CDR3 is TGTGCCAGCTCACCCGGACAGATTGAAGCTTTCTTT.

This chain uses TRBV5-6 with TRBJ2-3, with D possibly matching TRBD2 (6 bases). Trimming took off 0 bases at V and 4 bases at J, with 9 bases between the two ends. The CDR3 consists of 14 residues. CDR1 and CDR2 (germline): SGHDT, YYEEEE. The CDR3 DNA is TGTGCCAGCAGCTTGGGTTCGGGGGCAGATACGCAGTATTTT. Amino acids: CASSLGSGADTQYF.

The gene calls are TRBV24-1 and TRBJ2-2, with 9 bases matching TRBD1. The CDR3 covers 15 residues. Per the germline V gene, CDR1 is KGHDR and CDR2 is SFDVKD. V dropped 3 bases and J dropped 7; count of bases not matched to a gene: 5. The CDR3 region has the DNA TGTGCCACCAGTGATCCGGGACAGGGTGACGGGGAGCTGTTTTTT. Its translation: CATSDPGQGDGELFF.

This clone was seen a few times. The chain couples TRBV29-1 to TRBJ1-2; 11 bases match TRBD1. J was trimmed by 7 bases and V by 3 bases; bases with no gene match: 1. This CDR3 has 12 residues. Germline V lookup: CDR1 SQVTM, CDR2 ANQGSEA. The CDR3 sequence is CSVEGQGVGYTF. The CDR3 DNA follows: TGCAGCGTTGAGGGACAGGGGGTTGGCTACACCTTC.

The CDR3 DNA is TGCGCCAGCAGCCAAGTTCCGAGAACGAACACCGGGGAGCTGTTTTTT. It specifies CASSQVPRTNTGELFF. The rearrangement uses TRBV4-1 and TRBJ2-2; D not resolved. CDR3 length: 16 amino acids. Germline loops: CDR1 MGHRA, CDR2 YSYEKL. V was pared by 1 base and J by 0 bases, with 9 bases between.

The chain uses TRBV11-3 and TRBJ2-5; TRBD2 matches 13 bases. Germline CDR1 SGHNT, CDR2 YENEEA. The CDR3 totals 18 residues. V trimming: 5 bases; J trimming: 1 base; junction bases outside the gene matches: 10. CDR3 protein: CASSPTPRLAGGQETQYF. The CDR3 DNA is TGTGCCAGCAGCCCAACGCCCAGACTAGCGGGGGGCCAAGAGACCCAGTACTTC.

This chain joins TRBV7-2 and TRBJ1-2, with D maybe TRBD1 (5 bases). V dropped 1 base and J dropped 4 bases, with 10 bases sitting between them. The germline V gene encodes CDR1 SGHTA and CDR2 FQGNSA. The CDR3 sequence is 14 residues long. The CDR3 region is CASSLGRVAYGYTF. The CDR3, as DNA: TGTGCCAGCAGCTTAGGCAGGGTAGCCTATGGCTACACCTTC. The complete variable domain, with remaining parts taken from reference TRBV7-2 and TRBJ1-2, reads GAGVSQSPSNKVTEKGKDVELRCDPISGHTALYWYRQSLGQGLEFLIYFQGNSAPDKSGLPSDRFSAERTGGSVSTLTIQRTQQEDSAVYLCASSLGRVAYGYTFGSGTRLTVV.

The chain has TRBV18 and TRBJ2-3; D uncertain. The CDR3 contains 13 residues. V was cut by 0 bases and J by 6 bases, with 7 bases left in between. CDR1 and CDR2 (germline): KGHSH, LQKENI. The chain's CDR3 is CASSPPPRDTQYF. The CDR3 coding sequence is TGTGCCAGCTCACCACCCCCCAGGGATACGCAGTATTTT.

This chain joins TRBV7-2 and TRBJ2-2; 8 nucleotides line up with TRBD2. Germline CDR1 SGHTA, CDR2 FQGNSA. The CDR3 is 16 amino acids. V was pared by 6 bases and J by 2 bases, with 8 bases of the junction left unmatched. The DNA for the CDR3 is TGTGCCAGCAGACTCCGACTAGCGAGTAACACCGGGGAGCTGTTTTTT. It encodes CASRLRLASNTGELFF.

The rearrangement uses TRBV15 and TRBJ2-1, with 9 bases lining up with TRBD2. In germline, CDR1 is LNHNV, CDR2 YYDKDF (reference sequence). V was pared by 1 base and J by 0 bases, with 10 bases of the junction left unmatched. The CDR3 spans 19 residues. Here the CDR3 DNA reads TGTGCCACCAGCAGAGGGGGCCTAGCGGGGTCGAGCTCCTACAATGAGCAGTTCTTC. Amino acids: CATSRGGLAGSSSYNEQFF.

V usage is TRBV15 and J usage is TRBJ2-7; D unclear. This CDR3 contains 13 residues. Germline-derived CDR1 and CDR2 are LNHNV and YYDKDF (reference sequence). V was shortened by 0 bases and J by 3 bases, with 6 bases between the two germline ends. The CDR3 protein is CATSRDVSYEQYF. CDR3 bases: TGTGCCACCAGCAGAGATGTGAGCTACGAGCAGTACTTC.

This chain uses TRBV5-1 with TRBJ2-1; 9 nucleotides match TRBD1. Germline V lookup: CDR1 SGHRS, CDR2 YFSETQ. V dropped 5 bases and J dropped 4; count of bases not matched to a gene: 10. The CDR3 has 16 residues. Here the CDR3 reads CASSSGGQGSYNEQFF. CDR3 coding DNA: TGCGCCAGCAGTTCCGGAGGACAGGGGAGTTACAATGAGCAGTTCTTC.

The chain couples TRBV5-4 to TRBJ1-2; the D gene is possibly TRBD1 (5 bases). The CDR3 is 14 amino acids. CDR1 SGHNT and CDR2 YYREEE come from the germline V gene (reference sequence). Trimming took 9 bases from V and 6 from J, leaving 21 bases between them. In DNA, the CDR3 is TGTGCCACCTCAGCGGGTCTAGGGGACCATGGCTACACCTTC. Translated: CATSAGLGDHGYTF.